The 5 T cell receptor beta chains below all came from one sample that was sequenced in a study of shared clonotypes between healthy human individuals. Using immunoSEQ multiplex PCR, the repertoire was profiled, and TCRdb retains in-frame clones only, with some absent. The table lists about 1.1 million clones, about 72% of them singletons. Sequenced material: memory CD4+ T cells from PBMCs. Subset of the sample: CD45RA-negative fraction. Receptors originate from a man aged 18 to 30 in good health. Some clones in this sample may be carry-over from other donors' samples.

The CDR3 protein is CSVSHNYGYTF. Here the CDR3 DNA reads TGCAGCGTTTCCCATAACTATGGCTACACCTTC. The chain is built from TRBV29-1 and TRBJ1-2; D not resolved. From germline, CDR1 is SQVTM and CDR2 ANQGSEA. This CDR3 has 11 amino acids. V was cut by 5 bases and J by 1 base, with 5 bases left in between.

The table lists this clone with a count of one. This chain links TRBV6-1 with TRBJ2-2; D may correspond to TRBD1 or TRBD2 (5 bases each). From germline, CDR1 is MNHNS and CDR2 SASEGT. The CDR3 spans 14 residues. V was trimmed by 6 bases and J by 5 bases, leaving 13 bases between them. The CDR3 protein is CASRAGTITGELFF. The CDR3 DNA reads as TGTGCCAGCAGAGCCGGGACCATAACCGGGGAGCTGTTTTTT.

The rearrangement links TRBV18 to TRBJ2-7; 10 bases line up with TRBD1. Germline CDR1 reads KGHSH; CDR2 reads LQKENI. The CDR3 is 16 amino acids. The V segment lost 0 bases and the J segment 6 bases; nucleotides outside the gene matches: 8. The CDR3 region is CASSPPKTGQGFEQYF. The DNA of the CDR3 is TGTGCCAGCTCACCACCGAAAACGGGACAGGGGTTCGAGCAGTACTTC.

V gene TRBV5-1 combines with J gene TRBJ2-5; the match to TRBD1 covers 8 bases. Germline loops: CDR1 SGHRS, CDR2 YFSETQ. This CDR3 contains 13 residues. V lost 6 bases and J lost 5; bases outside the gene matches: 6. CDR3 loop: CASKLGQGETQYF. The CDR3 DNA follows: TGCGCCAGCAAACTAGGACAGGGCGAGACCCAGTACTTC. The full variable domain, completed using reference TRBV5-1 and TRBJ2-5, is KAGVTQTPRYLIKTRGQQVTLSCSPISGHRSVSWYQQTPGQGLQFLFEYFSETQRNKGNFPGRFSGRQFSNSRSEMNVSTLELGDSALYLCASKLGQGETQYFGPGTRLLVL.

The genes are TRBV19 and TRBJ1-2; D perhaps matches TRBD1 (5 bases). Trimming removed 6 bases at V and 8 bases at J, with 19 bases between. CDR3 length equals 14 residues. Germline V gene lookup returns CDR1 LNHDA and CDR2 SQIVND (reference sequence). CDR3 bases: TGTGCCAGTAGCCTGGGGGGTGGGGCTGTCGGCTACACCTTC. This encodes CASSLGGGAVGYTF.